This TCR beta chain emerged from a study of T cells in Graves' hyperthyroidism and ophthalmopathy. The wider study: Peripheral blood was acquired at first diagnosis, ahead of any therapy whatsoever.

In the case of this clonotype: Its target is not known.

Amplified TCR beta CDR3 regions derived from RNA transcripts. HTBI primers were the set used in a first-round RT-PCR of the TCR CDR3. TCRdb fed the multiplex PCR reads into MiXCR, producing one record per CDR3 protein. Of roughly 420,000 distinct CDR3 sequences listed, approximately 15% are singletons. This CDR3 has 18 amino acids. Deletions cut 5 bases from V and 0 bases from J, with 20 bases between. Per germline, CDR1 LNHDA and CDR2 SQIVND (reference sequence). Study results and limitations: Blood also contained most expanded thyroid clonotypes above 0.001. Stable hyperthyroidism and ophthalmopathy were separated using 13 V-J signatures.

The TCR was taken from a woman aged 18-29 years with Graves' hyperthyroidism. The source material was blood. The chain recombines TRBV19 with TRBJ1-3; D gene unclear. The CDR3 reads CASSGYHPLPSSGNTIYF. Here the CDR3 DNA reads TGTGCCAGTAGTGGCTATCACCCCCTCCCAAGCTCTGGAAACACCATATATTTT.